This T cell receptor (beta chain) emerged from a study of shared clonotypes between healthy human individuals. Across the study: The plates for each donor numbered three CD4 naive, three CD4 memory, two CD8 naive and one CD8 memory. Regarding the study as a whole: About 4.5% of naive CD4 clonotypes were common to a handful of donors.

Sequenced by immunoSEQ multiplex PCR; TCRdb stores in-frame clones only, minus some. The sample includes nearly 2 million clones, over 85% of them seen just once. This clone is a singleton in its sample. Its specificity is unknown. Looked up from germline, CDR1 is SGHRS and CDR2 is YFSETQ. CDR3 size: 17 residues. The V segment lost 4 bases and the J segment 10 bases; nucleotides outside the gene matches: 19. Naive CD8 populations comprised CD45RO-negative cells positively selected for CCR7, excluding terminally differentiated effector memory CD45RA+ cells. All participating donors were Caucasian adults from Nashville, Tennessee.

Source material: naive CD8+ T cells sorted from blood. The sequence was collected from a man younger than 30 in good health. The chain recombines TRBV5-1 with TRBJ1-2; 10 bases agree with TRBD1. The DNA of the CDR3 is TGCGCCAGCAGCCTAGACTGGCCGGCCGGGACAGGGGTCGACTACACCTTC. Its translation is CASSLDWPAGTGVDYTF.